A single sample is the source of the 24 T cell receptor beta chains below, sequenced in a study of shared clonotypes between healthy human individuals. The method was immunoSEQ multiplex PCR; TCRdb's version includes in-frame clones alone and lacks a portion of them. Of fewer than 2.5 million clones in the sample, 93% were seen once. The sequenced sample was naive CD4+ T cells from PBMCs. Subset defined: CD45RA+ positively selected. All receptors come from a man younger than 30 in good health. Some clones in this sample may be carry-over from other donors' samples.

This CDR3 reads CASSDYRVQGGDTQYF. In DNA, the CDR3 is TGTGCCAGCAGTGATTATCGTGTACAGGGTGGAGATACGCAGTATTTT. The V call is TRBV6-1, the J call TRBJ2-3; possible D gene TRBD1, 6 bases. Trimming took off 3 bases at V and 5 bases at J, with 18 bases between the two ends. This CDR3 has 16 residues. Germline V CDR1 and CDR2: MNHNS, SASEGT.

J is TRBJ2-2 and V is TRBV5-4, with 7 bases identical to TRBD2. This CDR3 has 15 amino acids. In germline, CDR1 is SGHNT, CDR2 YYREEE (reference sequence). The V gene end was trimmed by 2 bases and the J gene end by 4 bases; junction bases not matched to a gene: 5. Here the CDR3 reads CASSFGRETTGELFF. In DNA, the CDR3 is TGTGCCAGCAGCTTCGGGCGGGAGACCACCGGGGAGCTGTTTTTT.

The chain uses TRBV5-4 and TRBJ1-1; 8 bases are a match to TRBD1. The ends lost 0 bases at V and 8 bases at J; junction bases unmatched: 3. This CDR3 is built from 13 residues. CDR1 is SGHNT and CDR2 is YYREEE in the germline V gene (reference sequence). Here the CDR3 DNA reads TGTGCCAGCAGCTTGGCCAGGACAGGGGAAGCTTTCTTT. Its translation: CASSLARTGEAFF.

The chain is built from TRBV7-2 and TRBJ2-5, with D perhaps TRBD1 or TRBD2 (6 bases each). CDR3 length: 14 amino acids. Germline CDR1 reads SGHTA; CDR2 reads FQGNSA. V lost 1 base and J 5 bases, leaving 11 bases between the germline ends. The CDR3 here is CASSLGGARETQYF. CDR3 in DNA: TGTGCCAGCAGCTTAGGGGGGGCCCGGGAGACCCAGTACTTC.

The chain links TRBV6-1 to TRBJ2-7; D is perhaps TRBD1 or TRBD2 (5 bases each). The CDR3 has 15 residues. Per germline, CDR1 MNHNS and CDR2 SASEGT. V lost 0 bases and J 4 bases, leaving 13 bases between the germline ends. The CDR3: CASSEAAGARYEQYF. The CDR3 bases are TGTGCCAGCAGTGAAGCAGCCGGGGCTAGGTACGAGCAGTACTTC.

The gene calls are TRBV2 and TRBJ2-7; 8 bases align to TRBD1. Trimming cost V 11 bases and J 2 bases; bases outside gene matches: 20. This CDR3 comprises 17 residues. The germline gives CDR1 SNHLY, CDR2 FYNNEI. CDR3 region: CAARQGKSFVLPYEQYF. Written as DNA, the CDR3 is TGTGCCGCCCGACAGGGGAAATCGTTTGTACTCCCCTACGAGCAGTACTTC.

Concerning this clone itself: Other DNA sequences within the sample encode an identical CDR3. The rearrangement links TRBV19 to TRBJ1-5; tentatively, D is TRBD1 (5 bases). V lost 1 base to trimming and J lost 3 bases, with 10 bases between them. The CDR3 contains 15 residues. Germline V lookup: CDR1 LNHDA, CDR2 SQIVND (reference sequence). The chain's CDR3 is CASSIVGTANQPQHF. The CDR3 DNA follows: TGTGCCAGTAGTATAGTAGGGACGGCCAATCAGCCCCAGCATTTT.

The chain is built from TRBV5-4 and TRBJ1-2; 10 bases line up with TRBD1. CDR3 size: 15 residues. Unmatched junction bases numbered 7, after V lost 0 bases and J lost 8 bases. Germline V gene sequence: CDR1 SGHNT, CDR2 YYREEE (reference sequence). The CDR3 reads CASSLADRGLRGYTF. The CDR3 nucleotides are TGTGCCAGCAGCTTGGCCGACAGGGGGCTCAGGGGCTACACCTTC.

The chain carries TRBV5-4 and TRBJ2-7; the D is unclear. The CDR3 spans 13 residues. The V end lost 4 bases, the J end lost 2 bases, and 10 bases lay between the germline ends. Looked up from germline, CDR1 is SGHNT and CDR2 is YYREEE (reference sequence). CDR3 DNA: TGTGCCAGCAGCCAAGAAGCAGCCTACGAGCAGTACTTC. Residues: CASSQEAAYEQYF.

The gene calls are TRBV7-3 and TRBJ2-6; D is uncertain. V was pared by 3 bases and J by 1 base, with 10 bases between. The germline V gene encodes CDR1 SGHTA and CDR2 FQGTGA. This CDR3 contains 16 residues. The CDR3 loop reads CASSFSSGSGANVLTF. The CDR3 bases are TGTGCCAGCAGCTTCTCCTCAGGATCTGGGGCCAACGTCCTGACTTTC.

V and J are TRBV19 and TRBJ2-2, with D uncertain. This CDR3 is built from 13 residues. The V and J ends lost 4 bases and 7 bases respectively, with 10 bases between them. Germline V CDR1 and CDR2: LNHDA, SQIVND (reference sequence). The CDR3 loop reads CASSSAHGGELFF. CDR3 sequence (DNA): TGTGCCAGTAGTAGCGCTCACGGCGGGGAGCTGTTTTTT.

The chain couples TRBV27 to TRBJ2-1; 12 bases line up with TRBD2. V dropped 6 bases and J dropped 5; count of bases not matched to a gene: 8. The CDR3 spans 16 residues. CDR1 is MNHEY and CDR2 is SMNVEV in the germline V gene (reference sequence). DNA of the CDR3: TGTGCCAGCAGCGGAAGACTAGCGGGGGCCAACAATGAGCAGTTCTTC. It yields the protein CASSGRLAGANNEQFF.

The chain has TRBV30 and TRBJ2-3, with D unclear. Germline V gene lookup returns CDR1 GTSNPN and CDR2 SVGIG (reference sequence). This CDR3 spans 12 amino acids. Trimming pared 2 bases from V and 3 bases from J, leaving 6 bases between. The CDR3, as DNA: TGTGCCTGGAGTACTGTGACAGATACGCAGTATTTT. Translated: CAWSTVTDTQYF.

V is TRBV2 and J is TRBJ2-1; 10 bases are shared with TRBD2. V was clipped by 4 bases and J by 4 bases; unmatched bases: 13. The CDR3 covers 18 residues. Per the germline V gene, CDR1 is SNHLY and CDR2 is FYNNEI. Written as DNA, the CDR3 is TGTGCCAGCAGTGTACCCCAGTCCGGGACTAGCGCGTACAATGAGCAGTTCTTC. Amino acids: CASSVPQSGTSAYNEQFF.

The CDR3 region has the DNA TGTGCCAGCAGCGTAGATTTTGGGTCCTACGAGCAGTACTTC. Translation: CASSVDFGSYEQYF. The gene calls are TRBV9 and TRBJ2-7; D call uncertain. The CDR3 spans 14 residues. V was pared by 0 bases and J by 1 base, with 8 bases between. Germline assignment: CDR1 SGDLS and CDR2 YYNGEE.

The chain is built from TRBV7-2 and TRBJ2-3; D unclear. CDR3 length equals 15 residues. V lost 5 bases and J lost 0, with 12 bases in between. Germline V gives CDR1 SGHTA, CDR2 FQGNSA. The CDR3 here is CASSPRERSTDTQYF. In DNA form, the CDR3 reads TGTGCCAGCAGCCCCCGCGAGAGGAGCACAGATACGCAGTATTTT.

V is TRBV5-4 and J is TRBJ2-1; D tentatively reads TRBD1 or TRBD2 (5 bases each). Germline-derived CDR1 and CDR2 are SGHNT and YYREEE (reference sequence). The V and J ends lost 4 bases and 10 bases respectively, with 12 bases between them. The length of the CDR3 is 12 residues. The CDR3 nucleotides are TGTGCCAGCAGCGTACGGGGCCGCGAGCAGTTCTTC. Translated: CASSVRGREQFF. The full variable domain, rest sourced from reference TRBV5-4 and TRBJ2-1, is ETGVTQSPTHLIKTRGQQVTLRCSSQSGHNTVSWYQQALGQGPQFIFQYYREEENGRGNFPPRFSGLQFPNYSSELNVNALELDDSALYLCASSVRGREQFFGPGTRLTVL.

The chain is built from TRBV29-1 and TRBJ1-2; D not certain. The germline V gene encodes CDR1 SQVTM and CDR2 ANQGSEA. Trimming removed 4 bases from V and 1 base from J, with 10 bases in between. This CDR3 is 13 amino acids long. The CDR3 DNA follows: TGCAGCGTTGGGCCGAGGCTTAACTATGGCTACACCTTC. Translating gives CSVGPRLNYGYTF.

This chain joins TRBV11-2 and TRBJ2-4, with 7 nucleotides matching TRBD1. Trimming cost V 7 bases and J 3 bases; bases outside gene matches: 21. Germline V gene lookup returns CDR1 SGHAT and CDR2 FQNNGV. This CDR3 has 19 residues. The CDR3 nucleotides read TGTGCCAGCAACGTCGCTGGGAACAGGGGTTGGACTTGCAAAAACATTCAGTACTTC. The encoded protein is CASNVAGNRGWTCKNIQYF.

J is TRBJ2-3 and V is TRBV19, with D unresolved. V lost 5 bases and J lost 2, with 17 bases in between. Germline lookup yields CDR1 LNHDA and CDR2 SQIVND (reference sequence). The CDR3 runs 16 residues. This CDR3 reads CASSPPIWQHTDTQYF. The DNA of the CDR3 is TGTGCCAGTAGTCCTCCGATCTGGCAGCACACAGATACGCAGTATTTT.

The chain is built from TRBV27 and TRBJ2-3; D call uncertain. This CDR3 has 12 residues. V was trimmed by 5 bases and J by 11 bases, leaving 14 bases between them. Germline CDR1 MNHEY, CDR2 SMNVEV (reference sequence). The CDR3 is CASSRPLQRQYF. CDR3 coding DNA: TGTGCCAGCAGTCGGCCCCTACAGAGGCAGTATTTT.

The V call is TRBV5-1, the J call TRBJ1-1; D remains ambiguous. Trimming left V 2 bases short and J 6 bases short, with 17 bases between. CDR3 length: 15 amino acids. Germline assignment: CDR1 SGHRS and CDR2 YFSETQ. CDR3 residues: CASSFSGRAEAEAFF. The CDR3 coding sequence is TGCGCCAGCAGCTTCTCTGGACGGGCAGAGGCTGAAGCTTTCTTT.

The count of this clone is one. This rearrangement joins TRBV27 to TRBJ2-7; 7 bases match TRBD1. The CDR3 has 13 amino acids. Germline trimming cut 6 bases from V and 0 bases from J; bases unmatched to any gene: 2. The germline CDR1 and CDR2 sequences are MNHEY and SMNVEV (reference sequence). The CDR3 spells CASSRGSSYEQYF. The DNA of the CDR3 is TGTGCCAGCAGCAGGGGGAGCTCCTACGAGCAGTACTTC.

The CDR3: CASSAETGPYEQYF. The CDR3 nucleotides read TGTGCCAGCAGCGCAGAGACTGGTCCCTACGAGCAGTACTTC. This chain connects TRBV11-2 to TRBJ2-7; D gene ambiguous. Germline V CDR1 and CDR2: SGHAT, FQNNGV. The CDR3 runs to 14 residues. V shed 5 bases and J shed 2 bases, with 13 bases lying between them.